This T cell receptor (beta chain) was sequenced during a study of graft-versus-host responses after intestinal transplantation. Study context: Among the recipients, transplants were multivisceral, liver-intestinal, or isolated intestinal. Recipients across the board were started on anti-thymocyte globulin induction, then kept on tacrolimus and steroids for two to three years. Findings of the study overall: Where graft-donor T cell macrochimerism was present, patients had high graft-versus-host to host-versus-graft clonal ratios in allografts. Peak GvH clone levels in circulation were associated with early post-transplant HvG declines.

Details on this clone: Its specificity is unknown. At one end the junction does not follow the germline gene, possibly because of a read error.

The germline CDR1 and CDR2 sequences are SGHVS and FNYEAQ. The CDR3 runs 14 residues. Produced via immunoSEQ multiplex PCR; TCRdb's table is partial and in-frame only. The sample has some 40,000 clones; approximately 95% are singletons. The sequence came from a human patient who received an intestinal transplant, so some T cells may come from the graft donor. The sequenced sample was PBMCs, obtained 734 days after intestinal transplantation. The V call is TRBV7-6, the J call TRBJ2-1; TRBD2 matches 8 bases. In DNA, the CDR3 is TGTGCCACCAGCGGGGGAGTCAGCGGTATTGAGCAGTTCTTC. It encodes CATSGGVSGIEQFF.